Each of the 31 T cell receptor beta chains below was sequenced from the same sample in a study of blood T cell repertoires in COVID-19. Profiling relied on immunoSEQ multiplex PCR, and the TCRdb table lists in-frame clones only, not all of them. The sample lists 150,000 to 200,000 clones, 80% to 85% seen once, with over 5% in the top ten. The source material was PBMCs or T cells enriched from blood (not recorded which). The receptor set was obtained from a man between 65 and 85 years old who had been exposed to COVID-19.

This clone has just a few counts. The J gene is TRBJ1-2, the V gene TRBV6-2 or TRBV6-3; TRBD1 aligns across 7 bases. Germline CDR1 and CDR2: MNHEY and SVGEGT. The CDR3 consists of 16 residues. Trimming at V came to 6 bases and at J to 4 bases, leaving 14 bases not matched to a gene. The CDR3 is CASSPKTGSVSYGYTF. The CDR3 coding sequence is TGTGCCAGCAGCCCTAAGACAGGGTCAGTTAGCTATGGCTACACCTTC.

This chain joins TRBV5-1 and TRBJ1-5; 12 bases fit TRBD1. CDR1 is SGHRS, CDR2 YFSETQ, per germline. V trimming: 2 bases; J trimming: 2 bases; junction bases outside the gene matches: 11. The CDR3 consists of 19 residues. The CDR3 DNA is TGCGCCAGCAGCTTAGCCGGGACAGGGGGCAAATTAGGCAATCAGCCCCAGCATTTT. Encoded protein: CASSLAGTGGKLGNQPQHF.

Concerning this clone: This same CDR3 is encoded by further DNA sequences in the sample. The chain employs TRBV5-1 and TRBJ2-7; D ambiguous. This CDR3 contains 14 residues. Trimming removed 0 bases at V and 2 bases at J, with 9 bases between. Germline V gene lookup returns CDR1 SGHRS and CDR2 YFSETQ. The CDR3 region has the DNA TGCGCCAGCAGCTTGGTGGTCAGTCCCTACGAGCAGTACTTC. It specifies CASSLVVSPYEQYF. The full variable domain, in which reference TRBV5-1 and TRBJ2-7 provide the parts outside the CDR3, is KAGVTQTPRYLIKTRGQQVTLSCSPISGHRSVSWYQQTPGQGLQFLFEYFSETQRNKGNFPGRFSGRQFSNSRSEMNVSTLELGDSALYLCASSLVVSPYEQYFGPGTRLTVT.

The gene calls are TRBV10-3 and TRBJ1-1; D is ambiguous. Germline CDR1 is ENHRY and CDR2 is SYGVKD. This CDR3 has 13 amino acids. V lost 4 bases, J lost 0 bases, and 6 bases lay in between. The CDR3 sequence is CAISGGMNTEAFF. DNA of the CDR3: TGTGCCATCAGTGGAGGGATGAACACTGAAGCTTTCTTT.

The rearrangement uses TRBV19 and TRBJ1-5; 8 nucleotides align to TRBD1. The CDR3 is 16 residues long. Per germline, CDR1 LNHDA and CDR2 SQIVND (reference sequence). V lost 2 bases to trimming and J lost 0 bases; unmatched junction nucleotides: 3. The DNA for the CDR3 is TGTGCCAGTAGTATAAGGACAGGGTTTAGCAATCAGCCCCAGCATTTT. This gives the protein CASSIRTGFSNQPQHF.

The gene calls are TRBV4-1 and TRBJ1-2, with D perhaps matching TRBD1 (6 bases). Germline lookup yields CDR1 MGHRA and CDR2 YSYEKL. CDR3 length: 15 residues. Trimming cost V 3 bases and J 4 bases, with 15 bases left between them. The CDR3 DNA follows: TGCGCCAGCAGCCAGCCGAACAGGGAAAGCTATGGCTACACCTTC. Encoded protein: CASSQPNRESYGYTF.

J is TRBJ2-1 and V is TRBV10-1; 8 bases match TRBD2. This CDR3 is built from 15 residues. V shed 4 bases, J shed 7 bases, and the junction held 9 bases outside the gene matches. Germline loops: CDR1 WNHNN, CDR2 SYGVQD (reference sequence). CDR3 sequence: CASSVGQAGDNEQFF. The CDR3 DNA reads TGCGCCAGCAGTGTGGGACAAGCGGGGGATAATGAGCAGTTCTTC.

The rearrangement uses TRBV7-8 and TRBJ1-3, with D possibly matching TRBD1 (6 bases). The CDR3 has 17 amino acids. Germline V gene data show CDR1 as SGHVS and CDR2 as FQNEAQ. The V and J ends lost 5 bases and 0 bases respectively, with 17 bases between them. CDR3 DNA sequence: TGTGCCAGCAGCGAACAGCCGACAGGCCTCTCTGGAAACACCATATATTTT. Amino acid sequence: CASSEQPTGLSGNTIYF.

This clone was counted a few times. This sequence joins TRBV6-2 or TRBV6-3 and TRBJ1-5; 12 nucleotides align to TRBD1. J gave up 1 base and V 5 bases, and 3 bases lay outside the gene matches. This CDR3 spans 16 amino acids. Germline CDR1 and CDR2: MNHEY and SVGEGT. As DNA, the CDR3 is TGTGCCAGCAGTCCGGGACAGGGGGCAAGCAATCAGCCCCAGCATTTT. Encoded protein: CASSPGQGASNQPQHF.

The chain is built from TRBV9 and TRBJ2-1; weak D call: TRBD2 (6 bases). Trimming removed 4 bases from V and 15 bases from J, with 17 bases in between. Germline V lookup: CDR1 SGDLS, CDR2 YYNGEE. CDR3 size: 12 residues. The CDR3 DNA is TGTGCCAGCAGCCCCCGCAGGGAGGATTTGTTCTTC. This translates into CASSPRREDLFF.

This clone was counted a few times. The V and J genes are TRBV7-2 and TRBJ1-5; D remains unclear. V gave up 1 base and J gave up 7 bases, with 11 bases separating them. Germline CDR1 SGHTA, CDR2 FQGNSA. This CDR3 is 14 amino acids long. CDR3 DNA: TGTGCCAGCAGCTTAGTGTCGGGAAACCAGCCCCAGCATTTT. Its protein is CASSLVSGNQPQHF.

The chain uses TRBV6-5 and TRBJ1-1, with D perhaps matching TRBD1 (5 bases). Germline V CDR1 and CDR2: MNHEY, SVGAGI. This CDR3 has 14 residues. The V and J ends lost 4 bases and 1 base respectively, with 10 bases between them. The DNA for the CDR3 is TGTGCCAGCAGTTCTTCCGACAGGAACACTGAAGCTTTCTTT. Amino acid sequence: CASSSSDRNTEAFF.

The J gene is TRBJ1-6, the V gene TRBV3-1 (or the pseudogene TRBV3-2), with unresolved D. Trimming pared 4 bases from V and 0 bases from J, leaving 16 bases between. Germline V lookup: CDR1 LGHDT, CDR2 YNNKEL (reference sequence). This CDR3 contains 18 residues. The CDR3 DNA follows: TGTGCCAGCAGCCGATCCGGGTTCCGTATCTCCTATAATTCACCCCTCCACTTT. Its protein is CASSRSGFRISYNSPLHF.

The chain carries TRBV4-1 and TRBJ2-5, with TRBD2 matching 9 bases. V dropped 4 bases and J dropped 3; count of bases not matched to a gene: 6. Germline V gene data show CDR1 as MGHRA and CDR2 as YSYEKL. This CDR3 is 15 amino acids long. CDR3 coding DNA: TGCGCCAGCAGCCCCCCAGCGGGGGGAGAAGAGACCCAGTACTTC. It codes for CASSPPAGGEETQYF.

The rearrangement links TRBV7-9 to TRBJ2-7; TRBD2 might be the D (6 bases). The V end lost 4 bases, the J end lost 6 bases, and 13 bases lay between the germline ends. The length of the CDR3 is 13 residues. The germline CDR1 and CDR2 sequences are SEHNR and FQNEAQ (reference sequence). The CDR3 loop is CASSSPAGTEQYF. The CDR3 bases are TGTGCCAGCAGCTCCCCTGCGGGAACCGAGCAGTACTTC. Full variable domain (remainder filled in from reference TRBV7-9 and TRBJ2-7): DTGVSQNPRHKITKRGQNVTFRCDPISEHNRLYWYRQTLGQGPEFLTYFQNEAQLEKSRLLSDRFSAERPKGSFSTLEIQRTEQGDSAMYLCASSSPAGTEQYFGPGTRLTVT.

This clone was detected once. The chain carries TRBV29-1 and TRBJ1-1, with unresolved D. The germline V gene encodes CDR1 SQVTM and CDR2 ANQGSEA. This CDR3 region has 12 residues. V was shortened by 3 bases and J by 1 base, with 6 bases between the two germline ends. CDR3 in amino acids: CSVDGGNTEAFF. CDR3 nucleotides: TGCAGCGTTGATGGCGGGAACACTGAAGCTTTCTTT.

Here the CDR3 DNA reads TGTGCCACCAGCCTCCTCGGCCCGAGGGTAACCGGGGAGCTGTTTTTT. This translates into CATSLLGPRVTGELFF. The chain uses TRBV15 and TRBJ2-2; the D gene is possibly TRBD2 (5 bases). This CDR3 is 16 amino acids long. V lost 5 bases and J lost 5, with 18 bases in between. Germline CDR1 LNHNV, CDR2 YYDKDF (reference sequence).

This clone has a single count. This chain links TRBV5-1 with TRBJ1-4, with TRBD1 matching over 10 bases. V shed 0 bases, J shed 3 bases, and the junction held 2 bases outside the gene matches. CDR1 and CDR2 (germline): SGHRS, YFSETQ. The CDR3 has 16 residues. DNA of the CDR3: TGCGCCAGCAGCTTGGGACAGGGGGCAGCTAATGAAAAACTGTTTTTT. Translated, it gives CASSLGQGAANEKLFF.

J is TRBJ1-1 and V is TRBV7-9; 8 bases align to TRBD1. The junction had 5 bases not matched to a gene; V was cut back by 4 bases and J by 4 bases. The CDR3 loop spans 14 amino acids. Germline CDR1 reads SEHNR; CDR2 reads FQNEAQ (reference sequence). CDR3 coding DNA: TGTGCCAGCAGCTCTACCGGGACAGGCACTGAAGCTTTCTTT. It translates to CASSSTGTGTEAFF.

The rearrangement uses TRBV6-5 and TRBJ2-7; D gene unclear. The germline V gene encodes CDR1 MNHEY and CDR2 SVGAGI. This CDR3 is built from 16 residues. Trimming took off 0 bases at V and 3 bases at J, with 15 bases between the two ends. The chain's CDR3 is CASSYSMGPYGYEQYF. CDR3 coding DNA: TGTGCCAGCAGTTACTCGATGGGCCCGTATGGCTACGAGCAGTACTTC.

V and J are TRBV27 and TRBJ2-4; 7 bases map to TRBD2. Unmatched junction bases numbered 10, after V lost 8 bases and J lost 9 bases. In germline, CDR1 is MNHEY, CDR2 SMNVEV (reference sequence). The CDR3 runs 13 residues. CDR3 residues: CASSPNGGGIQYF. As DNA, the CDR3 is TGTGCCAGCTCCCCCAATGGGGGGGGCATTCAGTACTTC.

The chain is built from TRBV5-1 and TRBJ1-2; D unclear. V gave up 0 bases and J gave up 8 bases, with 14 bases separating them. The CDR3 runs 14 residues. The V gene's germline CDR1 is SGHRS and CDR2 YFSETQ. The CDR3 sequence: CASSLDSLAEGYTF. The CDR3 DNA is TGCGCCAGCAGCTTGGATTCGCTTGCGGAAGGCTACACCTTC.

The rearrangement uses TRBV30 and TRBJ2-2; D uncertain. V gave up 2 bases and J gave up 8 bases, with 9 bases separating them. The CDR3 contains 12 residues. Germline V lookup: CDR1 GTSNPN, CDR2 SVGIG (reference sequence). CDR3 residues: CAWSPQAGELFF. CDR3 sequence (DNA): TGTGCCTGGAGTCCCCAGGCTGGGGAGCTGTTTTTT.

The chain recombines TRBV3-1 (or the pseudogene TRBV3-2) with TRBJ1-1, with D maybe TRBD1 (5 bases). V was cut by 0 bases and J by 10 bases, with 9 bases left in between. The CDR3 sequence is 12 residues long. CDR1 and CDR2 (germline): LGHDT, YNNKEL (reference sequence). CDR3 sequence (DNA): TGTGCCAGCAGCCAAGAGGGGAGGGGAGCTTTCTTT. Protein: CASSQEGRGAFF.

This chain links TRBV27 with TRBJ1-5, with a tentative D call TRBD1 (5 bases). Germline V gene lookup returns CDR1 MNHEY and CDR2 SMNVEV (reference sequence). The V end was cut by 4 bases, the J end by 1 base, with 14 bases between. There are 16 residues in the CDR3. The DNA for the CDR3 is TGTGCCAGCAGTTCGATCGGACAATTGAGCAATCAGCCCCAGCATTTT. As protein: CASSSIGQLSNQPQHF.

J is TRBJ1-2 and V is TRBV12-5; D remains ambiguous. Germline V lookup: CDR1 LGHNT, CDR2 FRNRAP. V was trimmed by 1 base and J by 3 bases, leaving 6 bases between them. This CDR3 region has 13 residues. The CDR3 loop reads CASGLGTDYGYTF. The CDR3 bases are TGTGCTAGTGGTTTGGGTACAGACTATGGCTACACCTTC.

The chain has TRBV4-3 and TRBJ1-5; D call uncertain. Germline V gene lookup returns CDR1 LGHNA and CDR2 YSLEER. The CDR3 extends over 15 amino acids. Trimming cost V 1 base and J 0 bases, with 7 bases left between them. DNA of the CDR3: TGCGCCAGCAGCCAAGGGGCAGCTAGCAATCAGCCCCAGCATTTT. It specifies CASSQGAASNQPQHF.

CDR3 sequence (DNA): TGTGCCAGCAGCAACCGGGACAGGGAACCTACCTACGAGCAGTACTTC. Translating it yields CASSNRDREPTYEQYF. This chain connects TRBV21-1 to TRBJ2-7; TRBD1 is taken as the D call from the table, unchecked against the DNA. TRBV21-1 is a documented pseudogene. CDR3 length: 16 residues.

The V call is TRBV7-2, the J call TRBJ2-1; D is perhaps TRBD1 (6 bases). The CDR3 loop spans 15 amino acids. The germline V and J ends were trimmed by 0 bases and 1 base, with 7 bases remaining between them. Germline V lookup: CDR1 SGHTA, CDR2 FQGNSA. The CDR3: CASSLAGASYNEQFF. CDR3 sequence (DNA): TGTGCCAGCAGCTTAGCGGGGGCTTCCTACAATGAGCAGTTCTTC.

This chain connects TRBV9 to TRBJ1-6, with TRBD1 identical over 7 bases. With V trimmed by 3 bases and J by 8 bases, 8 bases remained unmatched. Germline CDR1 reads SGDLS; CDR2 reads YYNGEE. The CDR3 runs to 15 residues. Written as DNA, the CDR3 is TGTGCCAGCAGCGGCTCTAGACAGGGTTATTCACCCCTCCACTTT. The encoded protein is CASSGSRQGYSPLHF.

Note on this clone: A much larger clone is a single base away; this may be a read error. The CDR3 loop is CASSPGDTEAFF. CDR3 in DNA: TGTGCCAGCAGCCCCGGGGACACTGAAGCTTTCTTT. The chain combines TRBV3-1 (or the pseudogene TRBV3-2) with TRBJ1-1, with D uncertain. The ends were cut back, 4 bases at V and 3 bases at J, with 6 bases in the middle. CDR3 size: 12 residues. Looked up from germline, CDR1 is LGHDT and CDR2 is YNNKEL (reference sequence).